The sequence of this TCR beta chain was determined in a study of blood T cell repertoires in COVID-19. Study-level background: Acute and convalescent COVID-19 specimens originated in the United States, Italy and Spain. T cells, B-cell-depleted T cells, or PBMCs supplied cDNA or gDNA.

Methods used by the authors: Cell counts per sample came from amplifying reference gene primers. Clones were sequenced by immunoSEQ multiplex PCR, and TCRdb holds only the in-frame ones, with some missing. The V and J calls and clone size were taken over from that table, and D and trimming were inferred from the DNA. The sample contains about 170,000 clones, approximately 91% of which appear only once. Enrollees, about 18 to 95 years old, lived in about two dozen US areas. Germline CDR1 reads KGHSH; CDR2 reads LQKENI. With 4 bases clipped from V and 5 bases from J, the junction kept 13 bases outside the gene matches. The CDR3 consists of 16 residues.

This clonotype was obtained from a woman under 30 who had recovered from COVID-19. Sequencing used PBMCs or T cells enriched from blood (not recorded which). The V call is TRBV18, the J call TRBJ2-7, with TRBD2 matching over 8 bases. DNA for the CDR3: TGTGCCAGCTCACTCCTTGGCGGGGCGGGAGGTCACGAGCAGTACTTC. Amino acid sequence: CASSLLGGAGGHEQYF.